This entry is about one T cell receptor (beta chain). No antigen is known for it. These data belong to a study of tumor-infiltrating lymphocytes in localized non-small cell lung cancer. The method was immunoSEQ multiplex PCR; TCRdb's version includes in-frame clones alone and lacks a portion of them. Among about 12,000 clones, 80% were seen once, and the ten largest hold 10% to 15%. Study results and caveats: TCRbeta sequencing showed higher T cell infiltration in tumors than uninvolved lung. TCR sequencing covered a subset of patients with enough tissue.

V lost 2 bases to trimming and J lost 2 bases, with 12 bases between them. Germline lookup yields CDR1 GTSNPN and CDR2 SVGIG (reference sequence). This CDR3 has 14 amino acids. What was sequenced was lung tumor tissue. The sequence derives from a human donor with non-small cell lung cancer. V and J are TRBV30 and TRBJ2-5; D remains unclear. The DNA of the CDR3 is TGTGCCTGGAGTCGGCTAGTGCTACAAGAGACCCAGTACTTC. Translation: CAWSRLVLQETQYF.